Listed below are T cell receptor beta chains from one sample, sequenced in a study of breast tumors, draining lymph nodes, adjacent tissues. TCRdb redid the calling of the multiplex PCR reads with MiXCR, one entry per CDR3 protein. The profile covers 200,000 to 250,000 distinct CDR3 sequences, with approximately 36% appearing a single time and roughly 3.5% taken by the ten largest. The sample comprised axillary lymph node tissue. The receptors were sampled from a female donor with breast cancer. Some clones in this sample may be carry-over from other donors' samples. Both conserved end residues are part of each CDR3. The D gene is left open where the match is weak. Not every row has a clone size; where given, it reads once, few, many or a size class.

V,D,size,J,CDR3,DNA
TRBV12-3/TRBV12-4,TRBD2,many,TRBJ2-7,CASSFSGGAYEQYF,TGTGCCAGCAGTTTTTCGGGAGGCGCCTACGAGCAGTACTTC
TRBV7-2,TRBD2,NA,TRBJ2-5,CASSLGPTSGGILAETQYF,TGTGCCAGCAGCTTAGGCCCGACTAGCGGAGGGATTCTTGCGGAGACCCAGTACTTC
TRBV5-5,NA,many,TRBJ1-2,CASSLVTANYGYTF,TGTGCCAGCAGCTTGGTCACAGCGAACTATGGCTACACCTTC
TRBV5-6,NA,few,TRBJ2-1,CASSFPTAPFNEQFF,TGTGCCAGCAGCTTCCCGACAGCACCCTTCAATGAGCAGTTCTTC
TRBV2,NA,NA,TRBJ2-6,CASSAERLTF,TGTGCCAGCAGCGCGGAGAGACTGACTTTC
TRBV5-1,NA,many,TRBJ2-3,CASSTAGASTDTQYF,TGCGCCAGCAGCACGGCGGGGGCTAGCACAGATACGCAGTATTTT
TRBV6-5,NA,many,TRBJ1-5,CASSYSGFNQPQHF,TGTGCCAGCAGTTACTCAGGGTTCAATCAGCCCCAGCATTTT
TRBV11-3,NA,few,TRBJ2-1,CASSLEGPTGTLYNEQFF,TGTGCCAGCAGCTTAGAGGGCCCCACAGGGACCCTATACAATGAGCAGTTCTTC
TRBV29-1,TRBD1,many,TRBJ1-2,CSGRDRYGYTF,TGCAGCGGTAGGGACAGGTATGGCTACACCTTC
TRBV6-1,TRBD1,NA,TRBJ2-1,CASSLRDRLYNEQFF,TGTGCCAGCAGTCTCCGGGACAGATTATACAATGAGCAGTTCTTC
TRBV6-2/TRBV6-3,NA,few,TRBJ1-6,CASSYDPRNAYNSPLHF,TGTGCCAGCAGTTACGATCCCCGGAACGCCTATAATTCACCCCTCCACTTT
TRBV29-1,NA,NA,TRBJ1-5,CSPDSNQPQHF,TGCAGTCCCGATAGCAATCAGCCCCAGCATTTT
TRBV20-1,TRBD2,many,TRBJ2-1,CSALTSGVYNEQFF,TGCAGTGCTTTGACTAGCGGGGTTTACAATGAGCAGTTCTTC
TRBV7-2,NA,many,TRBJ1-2,CASSLYGRFSYGYTF,TGTGCCAGCAGCTTATATGGGAGGTTTTCGTATGGCTACACCTTC
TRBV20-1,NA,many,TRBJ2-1,CSAIHYNEQFF,TGCAGTGCTATACACTACAATGAGCAGTTCTTC
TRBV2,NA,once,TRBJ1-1,CASSPRGGEAFF,TGTGCCAGCAGTCCCCGGGGCGGTGAAGCTTTCTTT
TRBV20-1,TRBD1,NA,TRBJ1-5,CSASGTADSNQPQHF,TGCAGTGCTAGTGGGACAGCCGATAGCAATCAGCCCCAGCATTTT
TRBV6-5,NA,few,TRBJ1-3,CASSSPYSGNTIYF,TGTGCCAGCAGTTCCCCATACTCTGGAAACACCATATATTTT
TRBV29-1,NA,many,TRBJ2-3,CSVEWLFVDTQYF,TGCAGCGTTGAATGGCTATTCGTGGATACGCAGTATTTT
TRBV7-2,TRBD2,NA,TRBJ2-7,CASSLGLAGKTWYF,TGTGCCAGCAGCTTGGGACTAGCGGGAAAAACTTGGTACTTC
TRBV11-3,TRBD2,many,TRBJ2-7,CASSLSAGALEQYF,TGTGCCAGCAGCTTATCGGCGGGAGCGCTTGAGCAGTACTTC
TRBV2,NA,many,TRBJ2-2,CASSGPGATGELFF,TGTGCCAGCAGTGGCCCGGGAGCGACCGGGGAGCTGTTTTTT
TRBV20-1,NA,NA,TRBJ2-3,CSPAVGPTNTQYF,TGCAGTCCTGCGGTAGGGCCAACGAATACGCAGTATTTT
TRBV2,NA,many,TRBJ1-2,CASSEGINYGYTF,TGTGCCAGCAGTGAAGGCATCAACTATGGCTACACCTTC
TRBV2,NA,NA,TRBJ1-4,CASRGAGTNEKLFF,TGTGCCAGCAGGGGGGCAGGGACTAATGAAAAACTGTTTTTT
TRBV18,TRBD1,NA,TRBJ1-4,CASSSLRGQGARSNEKLFF,TGTGCCAGCTCATCTCTTCGGGGACAGGGGGCGAGGTCTAATGAAAAACTGTTTTTT
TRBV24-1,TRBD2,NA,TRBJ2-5,CATSARLASGTETQYF,TGTGCCACCAGTGCTAGGCTGGCTAGCGGGACAGAGACCCAGTACTTC
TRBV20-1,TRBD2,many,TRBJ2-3,CSARDRKRGFTDTQYF,TGCAGTGCTAGAGATCGGAAGCGGGGATTCACAGATACGCAGTATTTT
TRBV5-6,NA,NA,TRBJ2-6,CASSSYGANVLTF,TGTGCCAGCAGCTCCTACGGGGCCAACGTCCTGACTTTC
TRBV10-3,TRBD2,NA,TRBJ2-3,CAISESTAGVDPDTQYF,TGTGCCATCAGTGAGTCGACGGCGGGAGTCGATCCAGATACGCAGTATTTT
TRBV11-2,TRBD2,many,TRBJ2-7,CASSYSSGGSNEQYF,TGTGCCAGCAGCTACAGTAGCGGGGGTTCCAACGAGCAGTACTTC
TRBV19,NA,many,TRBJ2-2,CASSIVAAGTTGELFF,TGTGCCAGTAGTATCGTAGCGGCGGGGACCACCGGGGAGCTGTTTTTT
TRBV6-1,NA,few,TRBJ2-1,CASSEGVYNEQFF,TGTGCCAGCAGTGAGGGAGTTTACAATGAGCAGTTCTTC
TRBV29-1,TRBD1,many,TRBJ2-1,CSAGQGNEQFF,TGCAGCGCGGGACAGGGCAATGAGCAGTTCTTC
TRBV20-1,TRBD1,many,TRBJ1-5,CSARRQGDRQPQHF,TGCAGTGCTAGACGGCAGGGGGACAGGCAGCCCCAGCATTTT
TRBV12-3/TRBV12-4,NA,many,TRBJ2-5,CASSLFIIEGETQYF,TGTGCCAGCAGTTTATTCATAATCGAAGGGGAGACCCAGTACTTC
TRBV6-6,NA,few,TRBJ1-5,CASSHSAEQPQHF,TGTGCCAGCAGTCACTCGGCAGAGCAGCCCCAGCATTTT
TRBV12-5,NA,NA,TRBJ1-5,CASGFGRPQHF,TGTGCTAGTGGTTTCGGAAGGCCCCAGCATTTT
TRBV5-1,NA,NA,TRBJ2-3,CASSPVTDTHYF,TGCGCCAGCAGCCCCGTCACAGATACGCACTATTTT
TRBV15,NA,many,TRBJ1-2,CATSSGRGYGYTF,TGTGCCACCAGCAGCGGCAGGGGCTATGGCTACACCTTC
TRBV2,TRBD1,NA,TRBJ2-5,CASSDGRGIGETQYF,TGTGCCAGCAGTGATGGCAGGGGGATCGGAGAGACCCAGTACTTC
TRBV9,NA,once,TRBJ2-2,CASSPRPVRDTGELSW,TGTGCCAGCAGCCCCCGACCGGTAAGGGACACCGGGGAGCTGTCTTGG
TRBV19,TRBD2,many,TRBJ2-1,CASSPTSGFPEQFF,TGTGCCAGTAGTCCCACTAGCGGCTTTCCTGAGCAGTTCTTC